The rows below give T cell receptor beta chains drawn from one sample of a study of blood T cells in healthy people across ages. TCRdb redid the calling of the 5' RACE reads with MiXCR, one entry per CDR3 protein. The sample holds 500,000 to 600,000 distinct CDR3 sequences, roughly 28% seen once. The specimen was blood. The receptors were sampled from a woman in her 70s in good health. CDR3s include the opening cysteine and the closing phenylalanine or tryptophan. Each record gives: V gene, D gene, CDR3 length, CDR3 protein. A D gene is named only where the DNA matches it firmly.

V gene: TRBV5-1; D gene: TRBD1; CDR3 length: 15; CDR3 protein: CASSSDRGFTGELFF
V gene: TRBV20-1; D gene: .; CDR3 length: 13; CDR3 protein: CSASGGERNTIYF
V gene: TRBV7-2; D gene: .; CDR3 length: 13; CDR3 protein: CASSLGLGDEQFF
V gene: TRBV7-6; D gene: TRBD1; CDR3 length: 17; CDR3 protein: CASSAQGGRRTNEKLFF
V gene: TRBV7-2; D gene: .; CDR3 length: 15; CDR3 protein: CASSFSQGGADTQYF
V gene: TRBV5-1; D gene: .; CDR3 length: 17; CDR3 protein: CASSFQKTGDYTGELFF
V gene: TRBV3-1; D gene: .; CDR3 length: 12; CDR3 protein: CASSRDDREAFF
V gene: TRBV20-1; D gene: TRBD1; CDR3 length: 14; CDR3 protein: CSATPGTGSQKLFF
V gene: TRBV20-1; D gene: .; CDR3 length: 13; CDR3 protein: CSARVPENYGYTF
V gene: TRBV6-5; D gene: TRBD1; CDR3 length: 18; CDR3 protein: CASSYSAWDRGRDSPLHF
V gene: TRBV7-2; D gene: .; CDR3 length: 13; CDR3 protein: CASSFDRGTEAFF
V gene: TRBV2; D gene: TRBD2; CDR3 length: 16; CDR3 protein: CASRLTSGGAGETQYF
V gene: TRBV20-1; D gene: TRBD2; CDR3 length: 14; CDR3 protein: CSAQTSGKQETQYF
V gene: TRBV7-3; D gene: .; CDR3 length: 13; CDR3 protein: CVSSLTRDETQYF
V gene: TRBV20-1; D gene: .; CDR3 length: 15; CDR3 protein: CSARVIGGITDTQYF
V gene: TRBV12-3/TRBV12-4; D gene: .; CDR3 length: 16; CDR3 protein: CASSVGAGLAKNIQYF
V gene: TRBV6-1; D gene: .; CDR3 length: 16; CDR3 protein: CASSEGAPAASYEQYF
V gene: TRBV4-3; D gene: .; CDR3 length: 15; CDR3 protein: CASSQLRGHVTEAFF
V gene: TRBV6-6; D gene: .; CDR3 length: 15; CDR3 protein: CASSYLRTGTDTQYF
V gene: TRBV18; D gene: .; CDR3 length: 13; CDR3 protein: CASSDSRPQPQHF
V gene: TRBV7-9; D gene: TRBD2; CDR3 length: 17; CDR3 protein: CASSSLAGANPRETQYF
V gene: TRBV12-3/TRBV12-4; D gene: TRBD1; CDR3 length: 15; CDR3 protein: CASSQGTGGVFGYTF
V gene: TRBV6-5; D gene: TRBD1; CDR3 length: 16; CDR3 protein: CASSYLKRQGRTEAFF
V gene: TRBV29-1; D gene: .; CDR3 length: 15; CDR3 protein: CSVEVIRKVNTEAFF
V gene: TRBV5-1; D gene: .; CDR3 length: 11; CDR3 protein: CASRAQTEAFF
V gene: TRBV10-2; D gene: .; CDR3 length: 13; CDR3 protein: CAGSEISAYEQYF
V gene: TRBV7-9; D gene: .; CDR3 length: 17; CDR3 protein: CASSLAQGAAPGNTIYF
V gene: TRBV29-1; D gene: .; CDR3 length: 14; CDR3 protein: CSVAESVRGYGYTF